Listed below are T cell receptor beta chains from one sample, sequenced in a study of T cells after yellow fever vaccination. TCRdb re-called the 5' RACE reads through MiXCR, storing one row per CDR3 protein. Found here are hundreds of thousands of distinct CDR3 sequences, roughly an eighth of them singletons; the top ten hold approximately 3.4%. The specimen comprised CD4+ T cells sorted from PBMCs, sampled 15 days after the yellow fever booster vaccination. The receptors originated from a man younger than 35 who received the YFV17D yellow fever vaccine. CDR3s include the opening cysteine and the closing phenylalanine or tryptophan. Fields, in order: J gene, clone size, V gene, D gene, CDR3 DNA, CDR3 protein. D genes are given only for firm matches. Clone size is shown for a subset of rows, as once, few, many or a class of expanded clone.

TRBJ1-2,few,TRBV10-3,.,TGTGCCATCAGTGAACAGGTCTCGAACTATGGCTACACCTTC,CAISEQVSNYGYTF
TRBJ2-5,.,TRBV6-5,.,TGTGCCAGCAGTTTGACCCTAGGGACCTTAGGAGAGACCCAGTACTTC,CASSLTLGTLGETQYF
TRBJ1-1,.,TRBV5-1,TRBD1,TGCGCCAGCAGCACCAAAGGGACAGGTCCGCGGACTGAAGCTTTCTTT,CASSTKGTGPRTEAFF
TRBJ2-1,many,TRBV4-1,.,TGCGCCAGCAGCCAAGGGGGGCGAAGGGGAGCCTCCTACAATGAGCAGTTCTTC,CASSQGGRRGASYNEQFF
TRBJ2-3,once,TRBV18,.,TGTGCCAGCTCACCTCAGAGGGCAGATACGCAGTATTTT,CASSPQRADTQYF
TRBJ1-5,many,TRBV27,.,TGTGCCTCGGGGGGCAGGGGTATAAGACAGCCCCAGCATTTT,CASGGRGIRQPQHF
TRBJ1-2,.,TRBV30,.,TGTGCCTGGAGCCCGATGGGGAGCTACACCTTC,CAWSPMGSYTF
TRBJ1-2,few,TRBV4-2,TRBD1,TGTGCCAGCAGCCGGACAGGGGGGGACTATGGCTACACCTTC,CASSRTGGDYGYTF
TRBJ2-7,.,TRBV18,TRBD1,TGTGCCAGCTCACTGGGGCAGGGGGCTGACGAGCAGTACTTC,CASSLGQGADEQYF
TRBJ2-3,few,TRBV12-3/TRBV12-4,.,TGTGCCAGCAGTGGCCTCGGAACAAGCACAGATACGCAGTATTTT,CASSGLGTSTDTQYF
TRBJ1-4,.,TRBV7-9,.,TGTGCCAGCAGCTTTGGGGCTGGCGGGGTGAATGAAAAACTGTTTTTT,CASSFGAGGVNEKLFF
TRBJ2-3,.,TRBV7-6,.,TGTGCCAGCAGCTTAGAGGGGGGGGTGTCGGATACGCAGTATTTT,CASSLEGGVSDTQYF
TRBJ1-1,.,TRBV7-9,TRBD1,TGTGCCAGCAGCTTAGCGCGGACAGGGAGCACTGAAGCTTTCTTT,CASSLARTGSTEAFF
TRBJ1-6,.,TRBV15,.,TGTGCCACCAGCAGAACACCTCCAGGGGCCCTCCACTTT,CATSRTPPGALHF
TRBJ1-2,.,TRBV20-1,.,TGCAGTGCTAGAACGACAGTTACCGATGGCTACACCTTC,CSARTTVTDGYTF
TRBJ2-3,.,TRBV7-2,TRBD2,TGTGCCAGCAGCTCGATAGCGGGGGTTGCAGATACGCAGTATTTT,CASSSIAGVADTQYF
TRBJ2-5,few,TRBV9,.,TGTGCCAGCAGCGTAGCTCCGAATCGAGTGGAGACCCAGTACTTC,CASSVAPNRVETQYF
TRBJ1-1,.,TRBV7-9,.,TGTGCCAGCAGCTTGGACGGATTTGGGACTGAAGCTTTCTTT,CASSLDGFGTEAFF
TRBJ2-1,.,TRBV18,TRBD1,TGTGCCAGCTCACTGGGACAGGGGGCGTTGAATGAGCAGTTCTTC,CASSLGQGALNEQFF
TRBJ2-4,few,TRBV7-2,TRBD2,TGTGCCAGCAGCTTAGGTGACGGGGGGGCTCGGTACTTC,CASSLGDGGARYF
TRBJ2-7,many,TRBV11-2,.,TGTGCCAGCAGCCCACGACAGAGTTACGAGCAGTACTTC,CASSPRQSYEQYF
TRBJ2-1,many,TRBV5-1,TRBD2,TGCGCCAGCAGCTCTACTAGCGGGGGGGCAGAGCAGTTCTTC,CASSSTSGGAEQFF
TRBJ1-3,few,TRBV20-1,.,TGCAGTGCTCCCTACCGAAGGGGAGGAAACACCATATATTTT,CSAPYRRGGNTIYF
TRBJ2-7,.,TRBV20-1,TRBD2,TGCAGTGCTAGAGATCTGAGCGGGGGGGCCTCCTACGAGCAGTACTTC,CSARDLSGGASYEQYF
TRBJ1-5,.,TRBV7-2,.,TGTGCCAGCAGCACCCACCCGGGAGGTCAGCCCCAGCATTTT,CASSTHPGGQPQHF
TRBJ2-2,.,TRBV27,.,TGTGCCAGCAGTTTACGAGGACGGACGAACACCGGGGAGCTGTTTTTT,CASSLRGRTNTGELFF
TRBJ1-4,few,TRBV5-1,TRBD1,TGCGCCAGCAGCTCCTATGGACAGGGGTATGAAAAACTGTTTTTT,CASSSYGQGYEKLFF
TRBJ1-2,.,TRBV30,TRBD1,TGTGCCTTCAGGGGGAATGGCTACACCTTC,CAFRGNGYTF
TRBJ2-5,.,TRBV5-1,.,TGCGCCAGCAGCTTGCAGGCAGCACCTCAAGAGACCCAGTACTTC,CASSLQAAPQETQYF
TRBJ1-1,few,TRBV7-2,TRBD1,TGTGCCAGCAGAAAGGACAGGGGGAACACTGAAGCTTTCTTT,CASRKDRGNTEAFF
TRBJ2-3,many,TRBV7-7,.,TGTGCTAGCAGCCCCTCACAGAGCACAGATACGCAGTATTTT,CASSPSQSTDTQYF
TRBJ2-7,few,TRBV7-2,.,TGTGCCAGCAGCCTTAGCAGGATCCCCCCTTACTCCTACGAGCAGTACTTC,CASSLSRIPPYSYEQYF
TRBJ2-1,.,TRBV24-1,TRBD2,TGTGCCACCAGTGAGCGGGAGCTTAGGCAGTTCTTC,CATSERELRQFF
TRBJ2-4,.,TRBV9,TRBD1,TGTGCCAGCAGCGTATCCGACAGGGTGGACATTCAGTACTTC,CASSVSDRVDIQYF
TRBJ2-1,.,TRBV7-3,TRBD1,TGTGCCAGCAGTTCGGACAGGGACAATGAGCAGTTCTTC,CASSSDRDNEQFF
TRBJ2-7,.,TRBV3-1,.,TGTGCCAGCAGCCTCCTGGGAGAGCAGTACTTC,CASSLLGEQYF
TRBJ2-5,few,TRBV7-2,.,TGTGCCAGCACCGGAGGCAGGGGCTGGTTGGAGACCCAGTACTTC,CASTGGRGWLETQYF
TRBJ1-4,few,TRBV3-1,TRBD1,TGTGCCAGCAGCCGACAGGGGACCGATGAAAAACTGTTTTTT,CASSRQGTDEKLFF
TRBJ1-5,.,TRBV7-8,.,TGTGCCAGCAGCTTAGTGACAGGCAGTCGCAATCAGCCCCAGCATTTT,CASSLVTGSRNQPQHF
TRBJ2-1,many,TRBV24-1,TRBD2,TGTGCCACCAGTGAGGGACTAGCGGGTATCCGGGAGCAGTTCTTC,CATSEGLAGIREQFF
TRBJ1-4,few,TRBV5-6,.,TGTGCCAGCAGCTTGGGTGTCCAGGGGAAACTGTTTTTT,CASSLGVQGKLFF
TRBJ1-6,many,TRBV20-1,.,TGCAGTGCAGCCGGGACGGCCGCTAACTACTATAATTCACCCCTCCACTTT,CSAAGTAANYYNSPLHF
TRBJ2-3,few,TRBV7-2,.,TGTGCCAGCAGCTTAACGGGGACCACAGATACGCAGTATTTT,CASSLTGTTDTQYF
TRBJ2-3,few,TRBV5-4,.,TGTGCCAGCAGCCCAGGGGCAGAAGATACGCAGTATTTT,CASSPGAEDTQYF
TRBJ1-5,.,TRBV6-2/TRBV6-3,.,TGTGCCAGCACCGACAGTTATCAGCCCCAGCATTTT,CASTDSYQPQHF
TRBJ2-3,few,TRBV10-2,TRBD1,TGCGCCAGCAGGCGACAGGGGCCCACAGATACGCAGTATTTT,CASRRQGPTDTQYF
TRBJ2-1,few,TRBV4-3,.,TGCGCCAGCAGCCTACAAGGGAACCCCGAGCAGTTCTTC,CASSLQGNPEQFF
TRBJ2-2,few,TRBV10-3,TRBD2,TGTGCCATCAGCCCCGGGGGGTCGAACACCGGGGAGCTGTTTTTT,CAISPGGSNTGELFF